The source of this T cell receptor (beta chain) is a study of blood T cell repertoires in COVID-19 (TCRdb year 2020). Regarding the complete study: Collaborator samples came from the United States, Italy and Spain and covered acute and convalescent phases of COVID-19. The prospective study material was composed of cDNA or gDNA derived from T cells, B-cell-depleted T cells, or PBMCs. Subjects who had been exposed to COVID-19, were actively infected with it, or had recovered from it provided the deeply sampled blood TCRbeta repertoires that made up the dataset. A freely available public database, intended as a resource for researchers studying the immune response to SARS-CoV-2, is where the repertoires were released. Samples were obtained from the ongoing ImmuneRACE study (first 160 participants) and from over 1,000 subjects provided by 6 global collaborators. The sample metadata nearly always contained a de-identified subject ID, COVID-19 status, age in years and sex. Where available, HLA class I and class II types were obtained from metadata supplied by the sample provider rather than from assay-based typing. Broader findings and caveats from the paper: Clinical and demographic metadata were provided uncurated, with the amount varying by source and participant.

About this clone: It has no known antigen specificity. No base quality information exists; no much larger clone differs at one position.

TCRbeta CDR3 regions were amplified from genomic DNA by means of the immunoSEQ Assay, a bias-controlled multiplex PCR. The source study handled its data this way. The number of nucleated cells in each sample was estimated from the amplification of reference gene primers within the assay. To quantify the absolute abundance of each unique TCRbeta CDR3 rearrangement, sequence reads were collapsed and filtered. For each sample, productive Simpson clonality was calculated by taking the square root of Simpson's diversity index across productive rearrangements. TCRdb took this table from immuneACCESS and kept in-frame rearrangements with V and J called. Such tables lack part of the clones; where checked against another copy, unresolved V genes explain under half of the gap, and the rest is unexplained. The V and J calls and clone size are taken from that table; D and trimming were inferred from the DNA. The sample table contains around 250,000 clones; only one count was recorded for around 84% of them. More than 1.5% of the sample goes to the ten largest clones.

Samples from volunteer blood donors who had recovered from COVID-19 were contributed by a second Seattle source. The collaborating institutions used their own protocols to collect whole blood in K2EDTA tubes. For TCRbeta analysis, collaborators shipped samples as frozen whole blood, isolated PBMCs, or DNA extracted from either of those sample types. Reading the germline V gene gives CDR1 SGHRS and CDR2 YFSETQ. Trimming costs V 4 bases and J 5 bases, and their ends lie 18 bases apart. The CDR3 holds 15 amino acids from the cysteine to the phenylalanine. This entry keeps only the CDR3 DNA: 45 bases, framed from base 1.

The TCR sequence derives from a woman aged 40 to 50 who had recovered from COVID-19. Recombination linked TRBV5-1 to TRBJ2-5, and perhaps TRBD1 as D gene, on 6 matching bases. Sequenced material: peripheral blood. The DNA is as follows: TGCGCCAGCAGCCTGGGCAGGGGCCAGGAGGAGACCCAGTACTTC. Its protein is CASSLGRGQEETQYF.